These 10 T cell receptor beta chains originate from one sample sequenced in a study of T cell changes during pregnancy in multiple sclerosis. Produced via immunoSEQ multiplex PCR; TCRdb's table is partial and in-frame only. The repertoire includes around 70,000 clones, about 91% of them detected once, and more than 1.2% sits in the top ten. The sample in question was peripheral blood, obtained after pregnancy. The receptor set was obtained from a female donor with multiple sclerosis, enrolled in a pregnancy study.

The chain is built from TRBV11-2 and TRBJ2-1; D unresolved. V was cut by 3 bases and J by 0 bases, with 9 bases left in between. The germline V gene encodes CDR1 SGHAT and CDR2 FQNNGV. This CDR3 comprises 15 residues. CDR3 in DNA: TGTGCCAGCAGCTTTGATCCTAGCTCCTACAATGAGCAGTTCTTC. Its protein is CASSFDPSSYNEQFF.

The J gene is TRBJ2-7, the V gene TRBV28; 10 nucleotides agree with TRBD2. In germline, CDR1 is MDHEN, CDR2 SYDVKM. Losses at the gene ends were 6 bases for V and 6 bases for J; bases not matched to a gene: 11. The CDR3 loop spans 15 amino acids. The CDR3 loop is CASSKGVAGGSEQYF. The CDR3, as DNA: TGTGCCAGCAGCAAAGGGGTAGCGGGAGGTTCCGAGCAGTACTTC.

This clone occurred once. The chain links TRBV6-1 to TRBJ1-1, with D hard to call. The CDR3 sequence is 14 residues long. Trimming stripped 1 base from V and 1 base from J, with 7 bases between. Germline CDR1 is MNHNS and CDR2 is SASEGT. The CDR3 DNA sequence: TGTGCCAGCAGTGAAGTGTACTCGAACACTGAAGCTTTCTTT. Its protein product is CASSEVYSNTEAFF.

The chain carries TRBV27 and TRBJ2-7; the match to TRBD2 covers 10 bases. The CDR3 is made up of 14 amino acids. V lost 6 bases, J lost 4 bases, and 6 bases stayed unmatched. Germline assignment: CDR1 MNHEY and CDR2 SMNVEV (reference sequence). The CDR3 DNA reads as TGTGCCAGCAGCCCCTGGACTAGCGGTTACGAGCAGTACTTC. This encodes CASSPWTSGYEQYF.

The gene calls are TRBV2 and TRBJ2-3, with 13 bases fitting TRBD2. Looked up from germline, CDR1 is SNHLY and CDR2 is FYNNEI. The CDR3 has 15 residues. Losses at the gene ends were 8 bases for V and 5 bases for J; bases not matched to a gene: 7. The CDR3 loop is CASPGTSGERDTQYF. DNA for the CDR3: TGTGCCAGCCCAGGGACTAGCGGGGAAAGAGATACGCAGTATTTT.

The gene calls are TRBV7-2 and TRBJ2-3; tentatively, D is TRBD2 (5 bases). V was shortened by 6 bases and J by 9 bases, with 19 bases between the two germline ends. The CDR3 runs to 14 residues. CDR1 SGHTA and CDR2 FQGNSA come from the germline V gene. CDR3 in amino acids: CASRIEGGPGTQYF. DNA for the CDR3: TGTGCCAGCAGGATCGAGGGCGGCCCCGGGACGCAGTATTTT.

The chain combines TRBV19 with TRBJ2-3; 7 bases agree with TRBD1. Germline CDR1 is LNHDA and CDR2 is SQIVND (reference sequence). V dropped 4 bases and J dropped 2; count of bases not matched to a gene: 3. This CDR3 contains 14 residues. The CDR3 loop is CASSTTGTTDTQYF. DNA for the CDR3: TGTGCCAGTAGTACGACAGGGACCACAGATACGCAGTATTTT.

The chain recombines TRBV5-1 with TRBJ2-7; D perhaps matches TRBD2 (7 bases). Trimming stripped 8 bases from V and 0 bases from J, with 21 bases between. The CDR3 is 16 amino acids. Germline values: CDR1 SGHRS, CDR2 YFSETQ. The CDR3 DNA is TGCGCCAGTAGAGTCGGTTGGGGGGGCAGCTCCTACGAGCAGTACTTC. Translated: CASRVGWGGSSYEQYF. Together with reference TRBV5-1 and TRBJ2-7, the CDR3 gives the full variable domain: KAGVTQTPRYLIKTRGQQVTLSCSPISGHRSVSWYQQTPGQGLQFLFEYFSETQRNKGNFPGRFSGRQFSNSRSEMNVSTLELGDSALYLCASRVGWGGSSYEQYFGPGTRLTVT.

This sequence joins TRBV27 and TRBJ2-3, with D perhaps TRBD1 (5 bases). Germline CDR1 and CDR2: MNHEY and SMNVEV (reference sequence). The CDR3 has 13 residues. The ends were cut back, 3 bases at V and 4 bases at J, with 8 bases in the middle. DNA for the CDR3: TGTGCCAGCAGTTTCTTCAGGGCAGATACGCAGTATTTT. This sequence encodes CASSFFRADTQYF.

This clone was seen once. The genes are TRBV2 and TRBJ1-1; 8 nucleotides agree with TRBD1. The V gene's germline CDR1 is SNHLY and CDR2 FYNNEI. J gave up 4 bases and V 6 bases, and 7 bases lay outside the gene matches. CDR3 length equals 14 residues. CDR3 nucleotides: TGTGCCAGCAGATTACTGGACAGGGTCACTGAAGCTTTCTTT. It yields the protein CASRLLDRVTEAFF.